One sample yielded the 19 T cell receptor beta chains listed below, sequenced in a study of identical twins. MiXCR, run by TCRdb on the 5' RACE reads, gives a single entry per CDR3 protein. The sample yields 200,000 to 250,000 distinct CDR3 sequences, 5% to 7% seen once. This sample was shared with a second study, whose subject was T cells expressing NK-cell markers.

The sample taken for sequencing was CD8+ T cells sorted from blood. Source of these receptors: a young woman in good health.

Many counts were recorded for this clonotype. This chain links TRBV11-2 with TRBJ2-3, with D perhaps matching TRBD2 (5 bases). The V end was cut by 3 bases, the J end by 14 bases, with 15 bases between. The V gene's germline CDR1 is SGHAT and CDR2 FQNNGV. The CDR3 extends over 12 amino acids. CDR3 DNA sequence: TGTGCCAGCAGCTTGGCCGGGATCGCTAGGTATTTT. It specifies CASSLAGIARYF. Full variable domain (rest looked up from reference TRBV11-2 and TRBJ2-3): EAGVAQSPRYKIIEKRQSVAFWCNPISGHATLYWYQQILGQGPKLLIQFQNNGVVDDSQLPKDRFSAERLKGVDSTLKIQPAKLEDSAVYLCASSLAGIARYFGPGTRLTVL.

This clonotype was counted at least ten times. The rearrangement uses TRBV29-1 and TRBJ2-3; D remains ambiguous. The germline CDR1 and CDR2 sequences are SQVTM and ANQGSEA. The CDR3 spans 10 residues. V gave up 3 bases and J gave up 4 bases, with 2 bases separating them. The CDR3 spells CSVESDTQYF. CDR3 nucleotides: TGCAGCGTTGAGTCAGATACGCAGTATTTT.

The gene calls are TRBV6-1 and TRBJ2-7, with 9 bases that match TRBD2. The CDR3 runs to 15 residues. Germline lookup yields CDR1 MNHNS and CDR2 SASEGT. The J segment lost 0 bases and the V segment lost 4 bases, leaving 4 bases of the junction unmatched. The CDR3 region has the DNA TGTGCCAGCAGTGGACTAGCGGAGGGCTCCTACGAGCAGTACTTC. Protein sequence: CASSGLAEGSYEQYF.

This clonotype was seen only a few times. The genes are TRBV20-1 and TRBJ2-7; D is perhaps TRBD1 (6 bases). This CDR3 has 14 amino acids. Germline V CDR1 and CDR2: DFQATT, SNEGSKA (reference sequence). The V and J ends lost 1 base and 0 bases respectively, with 10 bases between them. CDR3 amino acids: CSARGGPSSYEQYF. CDR3 DNA: TGCAGTGCTAGAGGGGGGCCCAGCTCCTACGAGCAGTACTTC.

The chain joins TRBV5-4 to TRBJ2-1, with no clear D. This CDR3 has 11 amino acids. CDR1 and CDR2 from the germline V gene are SGHNT and YYREEE (reference sequence). V was shortened by 0 bases and J by 9 bases, with 4 bases between the two germline ends. In nucleotides, the CDR3 is TGTGCCAGCAGCTTGGCCACTGAGCAGTTCTTC. Translation gives CASSLATEQFF.

This clonotype was counted only a few times. The V and J genes are TRBV7-8 and TRBJ2-7; a possible D gene is TRBD1 (6 bases). The V and J ends lost 1 base and 2 bases respectively, with 9 bases between them. Germline V gene data show CDR1 as SGHVS and CDR2 as FQNEAQ. CDR3 size: 14 residues. Here the CDR3 reads CASSLEWGPYEQYF. Here the CDR3 DNA reads TGTGCCAGCAGCTTAGAATGGGGGCCCTACGAGCAGTACTTC.

This clonotype was seen repeatedly, ten times or more. This sequence joins TRBV6-4 and TRBJ2-1; TRBD2 aligns across 14 bases. Germline CDR1 reads MRHNA; CDR2 reads SNTAGT. This CDR3 has 16 amino acids. The V segment lost 7 bases and the J segment 7 bases; nucleotides outside the gene matches: 9. CDR3 nucleotide sequence: TGTGCCAGCAACCGCTCGAGGACTAGCGGGGGGAATGAGCAGTTCTTC. Protein product: CASNRSRTSGGNEQFF.

The chain combines TRBV6-4 with TRBJ2-1; 8 nucleotides agree with TRBD2. The trim removed 0 bases at V and 2 bases at J, leaving 3 bases unmatched. The CDR3 extends over 16 amino acids. CDR1 is MRHNA and CDR2 is SNTAGT in the germline V gene. In DNA form, the CDR3 reads TGTGCCAGCAGTGACTCACCGGGGGGGCCCTACAATGAGCAGTTCTTC. Translating it yields CASSDSPGGPYNEQFF.

V is TRBV27 and J is TRBJ2-7; 8 positions agree with TRBD2. The length of the CDR3 is 14 residues. Germline CDR1 MNHEY, CDR2 SMNVEV (reference sequence). J gave up 1 base and V 8 bases, and 7 bases lay outside the gene matches. The CDR3 bases are TGTGCCAGCCAGCCGGGACTAGTTTCCTACGAGCAGTACTTC. Its translation is CASQPGLVSYEQYF.

This clonotype was seen a handful of times. The genes are TRBV15 and TRBJ2-5, with 7 bases matching TRBD1. The V gene end was trimmed by 6 bases and the J gene end by 1 base; junction bases not matched to a gene: 14. Germline lookup yields CDR1 LNHNV and CDR2 YYDKDF (reference sequence). The CDR3 contains 17 residues. The CDR3 loop reads CATSPFSSGTAQETQYF. In DNA, the CDR3 is TGTGCCACCAGTCCCTTCTCCTCCGGGACAGCCCAAGAGACCCAGTACTTC.

This chain connects TRBV9 to TRBJ1-2; perhaps TRBD1 as D (6 bases). V lost 0 bases and J lost 4, with 13 bases in between. Germline CDR1 reads SGDLS; CDR2 reads YYNGEE. This CDR3 comprises 15 residues. The chain's CDR3 is CASSVEKRTVYGYTF. The CDR3 DNA reads as TGTGCCAGCAGCGTAGAGAAGAGGACAGTCTATGGCTACACCTTC.

In its sample, this clonotype was seen many times. The J gene is TRBJ1-1, the V gene TRBV10-1; TRBD1 agrees at 11 bases. The J segment lost 0 bases and the V segment lost 2 bases, leaving 5 bases of the junction unmatched. The CDR3 is made up of 17 amino acids. Germline values: CDR1 WNHNN, CDR2 SYGVQD (reference sequence). The CDR3 loop is CASSEGTGGSMNTEAFF. In DNA form, the CDR3 reads TGCGCCAGCAGTGAGGGGACAGGGGGATCGATGAACACTGAAGCTTTCTTT.

Turning to this clonotype: This sequence may be a read error, since a much larger clone differs from it by one base. The chain employs TRBV21-1 and TRBJ2-7. TRBV21-1 is a pseudogene segment. The CDR3 is made up of 14 amino acids. This CDR3 reads CASSKRGTSYGQYF. CDR3 DNA: TGTGCCAGCAGCAAAAGAGGCACCTCCTACGGGCAGTACTTC.

This clonotype was seen many times. Its ends do not fully match the called genes, so a read error is possible. V and J are TRBV6-2 or TRBV6-3 and TRBJ2-7; 7 bases align to TRBD2. Germline CDR1 MNHEY, CDR2 SVGEGT. CDR3 length: 14 residues. The DNA for the CDR3 is TGTGCCAGCAGTCTCCTAGCGGACCTTTACGAGCAGTATTTC. This gives the protein CASSLLADLYEQYF.

This clonotype was observed many times. V is TRBV12-3 or TRBV12-4 and J is TRBJ2-1, with D perhaps matching TRBD2 (6 bases). CDR3 size: 12 residues. The germline V and J ends were trimmed by 5 bases and 13 bases, with 15 bases remaining between them. In DNA form, the CDR3 reads TGTGCCAGCAGTGGGGACCCGGGACTTCAGTTCTTC. Its translation: CASSGDPGLQFF.

This clonotype appeared a few times. V is TRBV7-8 and J is TRBJ2-5, with D tentatively TRBD1 (6 bases). V was cut by 0 bases and J by 4 bases, with 12 bases left in between. Per germline, CDR1 SGHVS and CDR2 FQNEAQ. The CDR3 length is 15 residues. The CDR3 loop is CASSLAQGLGETQYF. The CDR3, as DNA: TGTGCCAGCAGCTTAGCCCAGGGGTTGGGAGAGACCCAGTACTTC.

The CDR3 spells CASGKGVFSEAFF. The CDR3 bases are TGTGCCAGCGGGAAGGGGGTGTTCTCTGAAGCTTTCTTT. J is TRBJ1-1 and V is TRBV6-2 or TRBV6-3; the D gene is possibly TRBD1 (6 bases). V lost 8 bases, J lost 6 bases, and 16 bases lay in between. This CDR3 contains 13 residues. Germline CDR1 reads MNHEY; CDR2 reads SVGEGT.

The table lists this clonotype with many counts. The CDR3: CASSLSERNTEAFF. The CDR3 coding sequence is TGTGCCAGCAGTTTATCGGAGCGAAACACTGAAGCTTTCTTT. The chain recombines TRBV27 with TRBJ1-1; D is unresolved. V shed 0 bases and J shed 2 bases, with 7 bases lying between them. Germline V gene data show CDR1 as MNHEY and CDR2 as SMNVEV (reference sequence). The CDR3 runs to 14 residues.

At least ten counts were recorded for this clonotype. The chain employs TRBV20-1 and TRBJ2-7; D unresolved. The germline V gene has CDR1 DFQATT and CDR2 SNEGSKA (reference sequence). Trimming shortened V by 5 bases and J by 0 bases, and 8 bases separated the two germline ends. This CDR3 comprises 12 residues. The CDR3 DNA reads TGCAGTGCTTCACTGAGCTCCTACGAGCAGTACTTC. Translation gives CSASLSSYEQYF.